Presented here are 16 T cell receptor beta chains from one specimen sequenced in a study of regulatory T cells in long-lasting Graves disease. Specified time point: persistent/refractory GD, antithyroid drugs over 5 years with positive TRAb. From PBMCs, RNA was extracted and then used to make the TCR library. For TCR beta, libraries came from iRepertoire HTBI primers and Arm-PCR of CDR3 regions. In TCRdb, the multiplex PCR reads were re-called with MiXCR into one record per CDR3 protein. The data contain roughly 500,000 distinct CDR3 sequences, about 20% of them seen just once; the ten biggest clones take up 6.5% to 10%. The sequencing here drew on peripheral blood mononuclear cells (PBMCs), taken when the disease was refractory, from a patient treated with antithyroid drugs. The receptors here all came from a female donor with Graves disease.

This clonotype was observed a handful of times. V is TRBV12-3 or TRBV12-4 and J is TRBJ2-1; 12 bases line up with TRBD2. V trimming: 5 bases; J trimming: 5 bases; junction bases outside the gene matches: 4. The CDR3 is 15 amino acids. CDR3: CASSPSGRVHNEQFF. The CDR3 DNA reads as TGTGCCAGCAGTCCTAGCGGGAGGGTCCACAATGAGCAGTTCTTC.

The sample holds many counts of this clonotype. J is TRBJ1-5 and V is TRBV27, with 8 positions matching TRBD1. The CDR3 loop spans 15 amino acids. Germline CDR1 and CDR2: MNHEY and SMNVEV (reference sequence). Trimming removed 5 bases from V and 3 bases from J; junction bases left unmatched: 6. CDR3 DNA: TGTGCCAGCAGTCCCGACAGGGGTGCCAATCAGCCCCAGCATTTT. This sequence encodes CASSPDRGANQPQHF.

The V gene is TRBV29-1, the J gene TRBJ2-7; D is possibly TRBD1 (7 bases). The CDR3 is made up of 12 amino acids. Germline V gene data show CDR1 as SQVTM and CDR2 as ANQGSEA. The CDR3 loop is CRKTGTGHEQYF. CDR3 bases: TGCAGGAAGACAGGGACTGGCCACGAGCAGTACTTC.

This clonotype was counted between two and nine times. Just one base apart from a much larger clone, this may be a read error. The genes are TRBV28 and TRBJ2-1, with a weak D call TRBD1 (5 bases). The closer fit of TRBJ2-5 to the DNA end suggests the J call may be wrong. Germline loops: CDR1 MDHEN, CDR2 SYDVKM. CDR3 length: 13 amino acids. The CDR3 region is CASSLTEVQTQYF. The CDR3, as DNA: TGTGCCAGCAGTTTGACAGAAGTACAGACCCAGTACTTC.

The genes are TRBV2 and TRBJ2-3; no clear D. V lost 2 bases and J lost 3, with 6 bases in between. The germline CDR1 and CDR2 sequences are SNHLY and FYNNEI. CDR3 length: 13 residues. CDR3 amino acids: CASSEPMTDTQYF. The CDR3 bases are TGTGCCAGCAGTGAACCCATGACAGATACGCAGTATTTT.

This sequence joins TRBV6-2 or TRBV6-3 and TRBJ1-1, with D perhaps TRBD1 (5 bases). Germline values: CDR1 MNHEY, CDR2 SVGEGT. Trimming pared 10 bases from V and 4 bases from J, leaving 16 bases between. This CDR3 has 13 residues. The CDR3 coding sequence is TGTGCCACCCAGTTACTTGGGGGCACTGAAGCTTTCTTT. This codes for CATQLLGGTEAFF.

V and J are TRBV19 and TRBJ1-2; no clear D gene. CDR3 length equals 15 residues. Germline CDR1 and CDR2: LNHDA and SQIVND (reference sequence). The germline V and J ends were trimmed by 3 bases and 4 bases, with 15 bases remaining between them. The DNA of the CDR3 is TGTGCCAGTAGTATTTTGGCAGATCACATCTATGGCTACACCTTC. This gives the protein CASSILADHIYGYTF.

In this sample, this clonotype turned up a few times. The rearrangement links TRBV28 to TRBJ2-1; 8 bases align to TRBD1. The CDR3 spans 15 residues. V lost 4 bases, J lost 10 bases, and 12 bases stayed unmatched. In germline, CDR1 is MDHEN, CDR2 SYDVKM. CDR3 in amino acids: CASSSSQGARREQFF. In DNA form, the CDR3 reads TGTGCCAGCAGTTCATCCCAGGGGGCGCGACGGGAGCAGTTCTTC. Full variable domain (missing parts from reference TRBV28 and TRBJ2-1): DVKVTQSSRYLVKRTGEKVFLECVQDMDHENMFWYRQDPGLGLRLIYFSYDVKMKEKGDIPEGYSVSREKKERFSLILESASTNQTSMYLCASSSSQGARREQFFGPGTRLTVL.

This clonotype was observed at least ten times. The chain links TRBV20-1 to TRBJ2-7; TRBD2 matches at 10 bases. CDR1 and CDR2 from the germline V gene are DFQATT and SNEGSKA (reference sequence). This CDR3 comprises 12 residues. This CDR3 is CSCGTSAYEQYF. CDR3 in DNA: TGCAGCTGCGGGACTAGCGCCTACGAGCAGTACTTC.

The V call is TRBV20-1, the J call TRBJ1-6; unclear D gene. The V end lost 5 bases, the J end lost 0 bases, and 14 bases lay between the germline ends. From germline, CDR1 is DFQATT and CDR2 SNEGSKA (reference sequence). This CDR3 contains 16 residues. DNA for the CDR3: TGCAGTGCTGCCCGGACTTCGAGCTCCTATAATTCACCCCTCCACTTT. Protein sequence: CSAARTSSSYNSPLHF.

This clonotype appeared a single time. This may be a read error: a much more frequent sequence differs by one nucleotide. The chain joins TRBV28 to TRBJ1-5; 7 bases map to TRBD1. Per germline, CDR1 MDHEN and CDR2 SYDVKM. After removal of 6 bases from V and 6 bases from J, the junction contained 11 bases not matched to a gene. The CDR3 extends over 15 amino acids. CDR3 region: CASRSAQGDAQPQHF. The CDR3 nucleotides are TGTGCCAGCAGGAGTGCCCAGGGGGATGCTCAGCCCCAGCATTTT.

This clonotype was seen ten or more times. V is TRBV28 and J is TRBJ1-2; the D is unclear. The CDR3 runs to 15 residues. Germline V gene lookup returns CDR1 MDHEN and CDR2 SYDVKM. The germline V and J ends were trimmed by 3 bases and 7 bases, with 18 bases remaining between them. In DNA form, the CDR3 reads TGTGCCAGCAGTTTTCTTGCAGGACTCCTAGTTGGCTACACCTTC. Residues: CASSFLAGLLVGYTF.

This clonotype was detected only a few times. This chain connects TRBV6-2 or TRBV6-3 to TRBJ2-5; D assignment may be TRBD1 or TRBD2 (5 bases each). The germline V and J ends were trimmed by 2 bases and 5 bases, with 18 bases remaining between them. Germline V CDR1 and CDR2: MNHEY, SVGEGT. CDR3 size: 16 residues. CDR3 nucleotide sequence: TGTGCCAGCAGTTACAGCGGAGGACCCCCAGGGGAGACCCAGTACTTC. It is translated as CASSYSGGPPGETQYF.

This clonotype has at least ten counts. V usage is TRBV12-3 or TRBV12-4 and J usage is TRBJ1-1; D is unresolved. This CDR3 has 9 residues. V was shortened by 1 base and J by 11 bases, with 2 bases between the two germline ends. The CDR3 DNA sequence: TGTGCCAGCAGTTTAGTCGCTTTCTTT. It is translated as CASSLVAFF.

This clonotype showed up just once. The chain links TRBV19 to TRBJ2-2; 9 nucleotides agree with TRBD2. The ends lost 5 bases at V and 6 bases at J; junction bases unmatched: 4. The CDR3 contains 14 residues. Per the germline V gene, CDR1 is LNHDA and CDR2 is SQIVND (reference sequence). CDR3 DNA sequence: TGTGCCAGTAGTTTAGCGGGAGTCCCCGGGGAGCTGTTTTTT. It codes for CASSLAGVPGELFF. Looking up the rest from reference TRBV19 and TRBJ2-2 gives the full variable domain: DGGITQSPKYLFRKEGQNVTLSCEQNLNHDAMYWYRQDPGQGLRLIYYSQIVNDFQKGDIAEGYSVSREKKESFPLTVTSAQKNPTAFYLCASSLAGVPGELFFGEGSRLTVL.

The chain links TRBV5-1 to TRBJ1-5, with 7 bases that match TRBD1. The V gene's germline CDR1 is SGHRS and CDR2 YFSETQ. With V trimmed by 2 bases and J by 3 bases, 2 bases remained unmatched. The CDR3 consists of 14 residues. CDR3 residues: CASSLGGPNQPQHF. The CDR3 DNA follows: TGCGCCAGCAGCTTAGGGGGCCCCAATCAGCCCCAGCATTTT.